One T cell receptor (beta chain) is described in this entry. The antigen is not known. This record comes from a study of OX40 agonist ivuxolimab in advanced cancers. Study-level findings and limits: In the 0.1-3.0 mg/kg groups, partial responders showed among the lowest expansion.

Clones were sequenced by immunoSEQ multiplex PCR, and TCRdb holds only the in-frame ones, with some missing. The repertoire holds roughly 45,000 clones, with about 85% as singletons. Cycle 7 day 1, cycle 4 day 1, and baseline were the timepoints at which blood was sampled. V was clipped by 5 bases and J by 5 bases; unmatched bases: 5. Germline V gives CDR1 SGHNT, CDR2 YENEEA. There are 14 residues in the CDR3. The receptor's source is an adult with an advanced solid tumor such as melanoma, head and neck, liver or kidney cancer. V gene TRBV11-3 combines with J gene TRBJ2-1, with 8 bases aligning to TRBD1. Sequenced material: CD4+ or CD8+ T cells sorted from blood, taken in a trial of the OX40 agonist ivuxolimab. CDR3 in DNA: TGTGCCAGCAGCCCAGGACAGGGCGACAATGAGCAGTTCTTC. Translated, it gives CASSPGQGDNEQFF.